This T cell receptor beta chain stems from a study of T cells in Graves' hyperthyroidism and ophthalmopathy. Overall study results and limits: Most clonotypes expanded in thyroid above 0.001 were likewise present in blood. Median prediction lead before ophthalmopathy onset was 6 to 8 months with the model. By a 13 V-J model, ophthalmopathy was set apart from stable hyperthyroidism.

Regarding this clonotype: Its target is unknown. Germline and junction disagree at one end, which may indicate a read error.

TCR beta CDR3 regions were amplified from RNA. When the TCR CDR3 underwent first-round RT-PCR, the HTBI primer set was used. TCRdb re-analysed the multiplex PCR reads in MiXCR, keeping a single row per CDR3 protein. The table lists roughly 510,000 distinct CDR3 sequences, 46% of them singletons. The germline V gene encodes CDR1 KGHDR and CDR2 SFDVKD. The CDR3 loop spans 10 amino acids. Material for sequencing was peripheral blood or thyroid tissue (not recorded which). The clonotype comes from an adult woman with Graves' disease, either hyperthyroidism or ophthalmopathy (not recorded which). The genes are TRBV24-1 and TRBJ2-7, with D uncertain. In nucleotides, the CDR3 is TGTGCCACCAGTCCATACGAGCAGTGCTTC. Translated: CATSPYEQCF.